A selection of T cell receptor beta chains follows, all from one sample in a study of regulatory T cells in long-lasting Graves disease. TCRdb re-analysed the multiplex PCR reads in MiXCR, keeping a single row per CDR3 protein. The repertoire holds hundreds of thousands of distinct CDR3 sequences, 15% to 18% seen once, with 22% in the top ten. The starting material was peripheral blood mononuclear cells (PBMCs), obtained at new diagnosis, from a patient treated with antithyroid drugs. The receptors come from a female donor with Graves disease. CDR3s leave out the opening cysteine and the closing phenylalanine or tryptophan.

V gene: TRBV10-3
J gene: TRBJ1-1
CDR3 protein: AISESTFVTEAF

V gene: TRBV6-4
J gene: TRBJ1-6
CDR3 protein: ASPYPGQDSPLH

V gene: TRBV7-2
J gene: TRBJ2-4
CDR3 protein: ASSLLGGNRFAKNIQY

V gene: TRBV5-5
J gene: TRBJ1-3
CDR3 protein: ASSLYILRGALGNTIY

V gene: TRBV20-1
J gene: TRBJ2-7
CDR3 protein: SASEGPMYEQY

V gene: TRBV6-2/TRBV6-3
J gene: TRBJ1-2
CDR3 protein: ASSYQGVWGYT

V gene: TRBV3-1
J gene: TRBJ1-2
CDR3 protein: ASSQTPGTEPYGYT

V gene: TRBV9
J gene: TRBJ2-1
CDR3 protein: ASSEGTGHNEQF

V gene: TRBV20-1
J gene: TRBJ1-2
CDR3 protein: SALDRFFGYT

V gene: TRBV5-1
J gene: TRBJ2-7
CDR3 protein: ASSLRTSGSEQY

V gene: TRBV7-9
J gene: TRBJ1-2
CDR3 protein: ASSGTGGDYGYT

V gene: TRBV5-1
J gene: TRBJ2-5
CDR3 protein: ASSAGQQETQY

V gene: TRBV6-1
J gene: TRBJ1-5
CDR3 protein: ASSPGTGNNQPQH